This T cell receptor beta chain was captured by sequencing in a study of blood T cell repertoires in COVID-19 (TCRdb year 2020). About the investigation overall: Collaborator samples came from the United States, Italy and Spain and covered acute and convalescent phases of COVID-19. Where HLA class I and class II types were available, the types were taken from metadata supplied by the sample provider, not from assay-based typing. Subjects who had been exposed to COVID-19, were actively infected with it, or had recovered from it provided the deeply sampled blood TCRbeta repertoires that made up the dataset. Samples came from the ongoing ImmuneRACE study (first 160 participants) plus 1,254 subjects from 6 global collaborators. The prospective study material was composed of cDNA or gDNA derived from T cells, B-cell-depleted T cells, or PBMCs. The repertoires were released in a freely available public database meant as a resource for research on the immune response to SARS-CoV-2. A de-identified subject ID, COVID-19 status, age in years and sex were almost always included in the sample metadata.

With regard to this clone: Its antigen is still unknown. The record has no base qualities; no much larger clone is one base away.

Each collaborating institution followed its own protocols to collect whole blood in K2EDTA tubes. For TCRbeta analysis, collaborator samples were shipped as frozen whole blood, as isolated PBMCs, or as DNA extracted from either sample type. The full study reports these points: The quantity of clinical and demographic metadata differed by source and by participant and was supplied without curation.

TCRbeta CDR3 regions were amplified from genomic DNA by means of the immunoSEQ Assay, a bias-controlled multiplex PCR. In the original analysis: Nucleated cell counts per sample were estimated from amplification of reference gene primers within the assay. To quantify the absolute abundance of each unique TCRbeta CDR3 rearrangement, sequence reads were collapsed and filtered. For each sample, productive Simpson clonality was calculated as the square root of Simpson's diversity index across productive rearrangements. The immuneACCESS repertoire file appears here via TCRdb, limited to in-frame rearrangements. These files lack a portion of the clones; in checked studies, under half of the deficit traces to unresolved V genes, and the cause of the others is not known. D and trimming were read from the DNA, whereas the V and J calls and clone size are those reported in that table. This sample comprises approximately 75,000 clones, approximately 90% of them detected only once. The ten largest clones capture about 7% of the sample.

The sequence came from a human donor in a cohort sampled during active COVID-19. The sequencing input was peripheral blood.

The DNA reads as follows: TGTGCCAGCAGCCTCAAGGCAGGGCAAGGCTACACCTTC. Protein translation: CASSLKAGQGYTF. Rearrangement joined TRBV28 to TRBJ1-2; TRBD1 is possibly the D segment (5 matching bases). The CDR3, cysteine through phenylalanine, is 13 amino acids long. The kept DNA is CDR3 alone, 39 bases in frame from the first base. The junction carries 16 bases between V and J, which are trimmed by 6 bases and 8 bases respectively. From a lookup of the germline V gene, CDR1 and CDR2 are MDHEN and SYDVKM.